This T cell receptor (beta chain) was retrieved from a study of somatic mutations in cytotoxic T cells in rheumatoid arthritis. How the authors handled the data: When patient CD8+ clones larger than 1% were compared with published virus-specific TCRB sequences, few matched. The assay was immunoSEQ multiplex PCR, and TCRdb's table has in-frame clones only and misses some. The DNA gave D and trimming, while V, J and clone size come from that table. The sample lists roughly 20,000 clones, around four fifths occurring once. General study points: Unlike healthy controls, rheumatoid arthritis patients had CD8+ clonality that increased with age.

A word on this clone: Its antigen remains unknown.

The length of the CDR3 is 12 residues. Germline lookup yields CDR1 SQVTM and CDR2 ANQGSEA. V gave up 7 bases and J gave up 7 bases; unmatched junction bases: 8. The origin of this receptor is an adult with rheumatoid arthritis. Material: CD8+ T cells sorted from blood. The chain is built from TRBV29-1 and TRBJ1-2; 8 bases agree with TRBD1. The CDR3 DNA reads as TGCAGCGCCCTGGACAGGGAAGGTGGCTACACCTTC. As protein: CSALDREGGYTF.